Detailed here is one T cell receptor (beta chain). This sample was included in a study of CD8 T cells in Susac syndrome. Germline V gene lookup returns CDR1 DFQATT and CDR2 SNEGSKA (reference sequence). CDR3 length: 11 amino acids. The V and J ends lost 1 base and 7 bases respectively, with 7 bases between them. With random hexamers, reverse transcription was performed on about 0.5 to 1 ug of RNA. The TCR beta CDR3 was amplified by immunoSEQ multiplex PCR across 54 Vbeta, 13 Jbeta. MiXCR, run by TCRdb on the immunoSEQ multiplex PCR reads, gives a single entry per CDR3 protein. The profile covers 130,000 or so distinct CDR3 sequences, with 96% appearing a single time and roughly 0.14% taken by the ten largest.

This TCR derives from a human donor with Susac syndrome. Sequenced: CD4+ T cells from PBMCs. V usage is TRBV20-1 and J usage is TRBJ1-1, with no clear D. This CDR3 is CSARGYIEAFF. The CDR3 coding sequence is TGCAGTGCTAGAGGGTACATTGAAGCTTTCTTT.